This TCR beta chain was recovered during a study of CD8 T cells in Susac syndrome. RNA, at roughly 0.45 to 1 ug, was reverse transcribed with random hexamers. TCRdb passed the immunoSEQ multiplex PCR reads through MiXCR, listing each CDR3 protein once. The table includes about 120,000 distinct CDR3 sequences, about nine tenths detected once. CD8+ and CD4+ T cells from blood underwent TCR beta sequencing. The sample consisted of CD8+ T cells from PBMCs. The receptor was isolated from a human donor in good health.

The CDR3 region is CASSGKVGTEAFF. Here the CDR3 DNA reads TGTGCCAGCAGTGGGAAAGTCGGCACTGAAGCTTTCTTT. The chain combines TRBV2 with TRBJ1-1, with D hard to call. The V gene's germline CDR1 is SNHLY and CDR2 FYNNEI. V dropped 4 bases and J dropped 4 bases, with 10 bases sitting between them. The CDR3 consists of 13 residues.